The sequence of this TCR beta chain was determined in a study of T-cell reconstitution after alpha-beta-depleted transplantation in children (dated by TCRdb to 2015 to 2016). Context from the whole study: Using TCR repertoire profiling, the study followed T-cell immune reconstitution in a quantitative way in children after TCRalphabeta/CD19-depleted allogeneic hematopoietic cell transplantation. Beyond this particular receptor, the publication reports: In some patients, the high TCRbeta diversity seen at day 60 was put down to recipient T cells and intrathymic progenitors that had survived conditioning. The frequencies of hyperexpanded clones fell over the following months, and after one year, T-cell counts and TCRbeta diversity were mostly attributed to newly produced T cells. The apparently early alphabetaT-cell count recovery about two months after transplant was reportedly dependent on only several hundred rapidly expanded clones derived from non-depleted graft cells.

Reading the label with the study, this specimen's treatment or condition is: allogeneic hematopoietic cell transplantation with graft depleted of TCRalphabeta T cells and CD19 B cells. Transplant recipients were children who received TCRalphabeta/CD19-depleted allogeneic hematopoietic cell grafts. Only a few counts were recorded for this clonotype. Its antigen remains undetermined. Base qualities are missing; no much larger clone stands one base away. Library generation was performed with PCR. Sequencer: Illumina HiSeq 2500. TCR libraries were prepared with molecular barcoding, using unique molecular identifiers to normalize TCRbeta repertoire quantification. TCRdb applied fastp at Q25 and MiXCR to the public reads, then kept only in-frame beta chains. Merged by CDR3 protein, the rows form single entries marked with the most common genes and DNA. The sample profile shows 300,000 to 350,000 distinct CDR3 sequences; under 20% of them were found once. About 41% of the sample comes from the top ten.

V loses 5 bases of germline sequence and J loses 2 bases, and the interval between the two ends is 15 bases. The germline V gene supplies CDR1 MDHEN and CDR2 SYDVKM. The CDR3 has 16 amino acids, counting the end cysteine and phenylalanine. Only the CDR3 DNA stays, 48 bases, in frame from base 1. This clonotype was sampled from a male patient between 2 and 10 years old who had a stem cell transplant for acute lymphoblastic leukemia, so the T cells may come from the graft donor. The chain is assembled from TRBV28 and TRBJ2-2; too little of a D gene remains to name it. The sample in question was PBMCs, mostly from graft donor cells, obtained 360 days after TCRalphabeta/CD19-depleted stem cell transplant. The nucleotide sequence is given as TGTGCCAGCAGTACCGGGTTATTGATCAACACCGGGGAGCTGTTTTTT. The encoded protein is CASSTGLLINTGELFF. The entire variable domain, with the stretches around the CDR3 drawn from the reference TRBV28 and TRBJ2-2 proteins, is DVKVTQSSRYLVKRTGEKVFLECVQDMDHENMFWYRQDPGLGLRLIYFSYDVKMKEKGDIPEGYSVSREKKERFSLILESASTNQTSMYLCASSTGLLINTGELFFGEGSRLTVL.